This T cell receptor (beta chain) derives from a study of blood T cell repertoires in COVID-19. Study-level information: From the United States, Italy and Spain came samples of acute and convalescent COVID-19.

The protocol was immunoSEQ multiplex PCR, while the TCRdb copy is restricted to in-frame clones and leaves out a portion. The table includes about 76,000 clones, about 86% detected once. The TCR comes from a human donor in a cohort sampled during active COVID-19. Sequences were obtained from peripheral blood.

CDR3 region: CASSPSGQNYEQYF. CDR3 coding DNA: TGTGCCAGCAGCCCCTCGGGACAGAACTACGAGCAGTACTTC. J is TRBJ2-7 and V is TRBV11-2; 7 bases line up with TRBD1. The CDR3 covers 14 residues. The trim removed 5 bases at V and 3 bases at J, leaving 7 bases unmatched. From germline, CDR1 is SGHAT and CDR2 FQNNGV.